The present T cell receptor (beta chain) was sequenced within a study of blood T cells in healthy people across ages. The study's findings and limits: Conclusively comparing naive with antigen-experienced cells was impossible with unsorted PBMCs.

A J-beta primer mix and a sample-barcoded 5' primer were used in a second PCR of roughly 6 to 11 cycles. Each cDNA molecule was tagged by a template-switch adaptor that had 12 random nucleotides. TCRdb re-called the 5' RACE reads through MiXCR, storing one row per CDR3 protein. The data show more than 650,000 distinct CDR3 sequences, roughly 50% seen once. Trimming cost V 3 bases and J 3 bases; bases outside gene matches: 10. CDR3 length: 16 amino acids. Germline CDR1 SGHTA, CDR2 FQGNSA. This clonotype was seen more than once but under ten times. The antigen is not known. The source is an elderly man in good health. The rearrangement joins TRBV7-2 to TRBJ2-5; TRBD1 agrees at 7 bases. Material for sequencing was blood. The CDR3 nucleotides are TGTGCCAGCAGCTTTCAAAGGGGGCGCGGAAAAGAGACCCAGTACTTC. Amino acid sequence: CASSFQRGRGKETQYF.